The rows below give T cell receptor beta chains drawn from one sample of a study of blood T cell repertoires in COVID-19. Libraries were prepared by immunoSEQ multiplex PCR; TCRdb keeps only in-frame clonotypes and omits some of them. Of 70,000 to 90,000 clones listed, 80% to 90% are singletons. Sample: peripheral blood. These receptors all stem from a man aged 55 to 70 with acute or convalescent COVID-19. Both conserved end residues are part of each CDR3. The D gene is left open where the match is weak. Only part of the rows carry a size: once, few, many, or a class if the clone is expanded.

>TRBJ2-4|TRBV30|.|.
TGTGCCTGGAGTGTACATGCCGGGGTTTTGGTTGACATTCAGTACTTC
CAWSVHAGVLVDIQYF
>TRBJ2-7|TRBV19|.|TRBD1
TGTGCCAGTATTCACGATAGGATTGGGACACAGGGGTTGCACGAGCAGTACTTC
CASIHDRIGTQGLHEQYF
>TRBJ1-1|TRBV7-9|.|.
TGTGCCAGCAGCTTAGTCACAGGGATGGGGAAAGCTTTCTTT
CASSLVTGMGKAFF
>TRBJ2-3|TRBV7-2|.|.
TGTGCCAGCAGCTTGAGTCTTTTCACAGATACGCAGTATTTT
CASSLSLFTDTQYF
>TRBJ1-5|TRBV7-6|few|TRBD1
TGTGCCAGCAGCTTAGCCGGGACAGGGGGAAGGGGCAATCAGCCCCAGCATTTT
CASSLAGTGGRGNQPQHF
>TRBJ2-1|TRBV11-2|.|TRBD2
TGTGCCAGCAGCCGGGCCGGACTAGCGGGAGGGAGGCCCTTCGATGAGCAGTTCTTC
CASSRAGLAGGRPFDEQFF
>TRBJ2-5|TRBV10-3|.|.
TGTGCCGGAGGCAGCGGGGAGACCCAGTACTTC
CAGGSGETQYF
>TRBJ2-7|TRBV27|.|TRBD1
TGTGCCAGCAGCGGGACAGTCTCCTACGAGCAGTACTTC
CASSGTVSYEQYF
>TRBJ1-2|TRBV27|.|TRBD1
TGTGCCAGCAGTTATAACAGGGGATTGAATGGCTACACCTTC
CASSYNRGLNGYTF
>TRBJ2-2|TRBV7-2|.|TRBD1
TGTGCCAGCAGCCTAAGACAGGGGGCGTCCGGGGAGCTGTTTTTT
CASSLRQGASGELFF
>TRBJ2-7|TRBV4-1|once|TRBD2
TGCGCCAGCAGCCACCCTAGCGGGAGATTCGGAGTCGACGAGCAGTACTTC
CASSHPSGRFGVDEQYF
>TRBJ2-1|TRBV5-1|.|TRBD1
TGCGCCAGCAGCCTACGACAGGGTAATGAGCAGTTCTTC
CASSLRQGNEQFF
>TRBJ2-6|TRBV2|.|.
TGTGCCAGCAGTGAATGGCAGGGATTAACTGGGGCCAACGTCCTGACTTTC
CASSEWQGLTGANVLTF
>TRBJ2-5|TRBV5-4|.|TRBD1
TGTGCCAGCAGCTTGGCCCCAGGGGGTAGACAAGAGACCCAGTACTTC
CASSLAPGGRQETQYF
>TRBJ1-2|TRBV3-1/TRBV3-2|.|TRBD1
TGTGCCAGCAGCCAACCGGGACAGACCCAATCCACCTTC
CASSQPGQTQSTF
>TRBJ2-2|TRBV29-1|.|.
TGCAGCGTTGATGGCAGGACCGGGGAGCTGTTTTTT
CSVDGRTGELFF
>TRBJ2-7|TRBV19|.|TRBD1
TGTGCCAGTAGTATAGGGACGGGACAGACTTACGAGCAGTACTTC
CASSIGTGQTYEQYF
>TRBJ2-7|TRBV5-1|few|TRBD1
TGCGCCAGCAGCTTGGGGACAGGGGTCGCCTACGAGCAGTACTTC
CASSLGTGVAYEQYF
>TRBJ1-1|TRBV30|.|.
TGTGCCTGGAGGACGGGAGGGGGGGCGACTGAAGCTTTCTTT
CAWRTGGGATEAFF